Listed below are T cell receptor beta chains from one sample, sequenced in a study of T cells in Graves' hyperthyroidism and ophthalmopathy. MiXCR, run by TCRdb on the multiplex PCR reads, gives a single entry per CDR3 protein. This sample has hundreds of thousands of distinct CDR3 sequences, with about 14% found just once. Sequencing used blood. These TCRs come from a woman aged 45-65 years with Graves' ophthalmopathy. The CDR3 runs from the conserved cysteine through the conserved F or W. D genes are given only for firm matches. The listing skips clone size in some rows; elsewhere it reads once, few, many or a size class.

v_call,clone_size,j_call,d_call,cdr3_nt,cdr3_aa
TRBV28,many,TRBJ2-5,TRBD2,TGTGCCAGCAGTCCCAGGGCTAGCGGGAGGGCCCAAGAGACCCAGTACTTC,CASSPRASGRAQETQYF
TRBV19,few,TRBJ2-4,-,TGTGCCAGTAGTATAGTAGGAGTCCAAAACATTCAGTACTTC,CASSIVGVQNIQYF
TRBV6-6,few,TRBJ1-1,TRBD1,TGTGCCAGCAGTTACTTGGGACAGGGGGGGCGTTACACTGAAGCTTTCTTT,CASSYLGQGGRYTEAFF
TRBV9,-,TRBJ2-7,-,TGTGCCAGCAGCGTAGGGGTTGTCGGCGAGCAGTACTTC,CASSVGVVGEQYF
TRBV12-3/TRBV12-4,many,TRBJ2-1,TRBD2,TGTGCCAGCAGTCAACTAGCGGGATACTACAATGAGCAGTTCTTC,CASSQLAGYYNEQFF
TRBV12-3/TRBV12-4,few,TRBJ2-4,TRBD1,TGTGCCAGCAGTGGGACAGGGGCGGACATTCAGTACTTC,CASSGTGADIQYF
TRBV7-2,many,TRBJ2-7,TRBD1,TGTGCCAGCAGCATCGGACAGGGGGACTACGAGCAGTACTTC,CASSIGQGDYEQYF
TRBV20-1,many,TRBJ1-1,-,TGCAGTGCTACCCTCGGCAGGAACACTGAAGCTTTCTTT,CSATLGRNTEAFF
TRBV30,many,TRBJ2-6,-,TGTGCCTGCCAGGTCAAAGCTGGGGCCAACGTCCTGACTTTC,CACQVKAGANVLTF
TRBV7-9,many,TRBJ2-2,TRBD1,TGTGCCAGCACCCAACCGACAGGGAAGAACACCGGGGAGCTGTTTTTT,CASTQPTGKNTGELFF
TRBV7-9,few,TRBJ2-1,-,TGTGCCAGCAGCCCCCGCGCCAGGGACAATGAGCAGTTCTTC,CASSPRARDNEQFF
TRBV5-1,few,TRBJ1-4,TRBD1,TGCGCCAGCAGCTTCGACAGGGTAGCTGAAAAACTGTTTTTT,CASSFDRVAEKLFF
TRBV11-2,many,TRBJ2-5,-,TGTGCCAGCAGCCAAGCTTGGGAACTCCGACAAGAGACCCAGTACTTC,CASSQAWELRQETQYF
TRBV20-1,many,TRBJ2-7,TRBD2,TGCAGTGCTACCCCTAGCGGGAGTCCCGAGCAGTACTTC,CSATPSGSPEQYF